This T cell receptor (beta chain) was recorded in a study of blood T cell repertoires in COVID-19. For the study at large: Researchers got acute and convalescent COVID-19 samples from the United States, Italy and Spain. Sample material is recorded as cDNA or gDNA derived from T cells, B-cell-depleted T cells, or PBMCs.

Assay: immunoSEQ multiplex PCR; the TCRdb copy retains only in-frame clones and omits some. In the table there are roughly 73,000 clones, approximately 91% of which are singletons. This CDR3 spans 15 amino acids. V shed 5 bases and J 7 bases; nucleotides not matched to a gene: 12. Germline CDR1 is MGHDK and CDR2 is SYGVNS. The sample comprised peripheral blood. The origin of this receptor is a man aged 65-85 years with active or convalescent COVID-19. The chain carries TRBV25-1 and TRBJ1-2; TRBD1 aligns across 8 bases. The CDR3, as DNA: TGTGCCAGCAGTCGCGCAGGGCAGGGGGCCGGTGGCTACACCTTC. Residues: CASSRAGQGAGGYTF.